The 32 T cell receptor beta chains in this list originate from one sample, sequenced in a study of T cells in Graves' hyperthyroidism and ophthalmopathy. RNA transcripts were the template for amplifying TCR beta CDR3 regions. First-round RT-PCR with HTBI primers amplified the TCR CDR3 region. TCRdb reprocessed the multiplex PCR reads with MiXCR, giving one entry per CDR3 protein. The sample yields about 350,000 distinct CDR3 sequences, around 18% seen once. The specimen sequenced was blood. These TCRs come from a woman aged 35 to 49 with Graves' ophthalmopathy.

This clonotype appeared once. V usage is TRBV12-3 or TRBV12-4 and J usage is TRBJ2-6; D ambiguous. The CDR3 extends over 15 amino acids. The V end was cut by 2 bases, the J end by 1 base, with 6 bases between. CDR3 amino acids: CASSLTGSGANVLTF. CDR3 nucleotide sequence: TGTGCCAGCAGTTTAACTGGGTCTGGGGCCAACGTCCTGACTTTC.

This clonotype has more than one count but fewer than ten. Since a much larger clone is just one base distant, this may be a read error. V and J are TRBV12-3 or TRBV12-4 and TRBJ2-2; D is possibly TRBD2 (5 bases). The CDR3 has 13 amino acids. CDR3 in amino acids: CAGSLRAQRELFF. The CDR3 bases are TGTGCCGGCAGTTTGCGGGCGCAGAGGGAGCTGTTTTTT.

About this clonotype: A much larger clonotype is one base distant, so this may be a read error. The chain has TRBV13 and TRBJ2-7; D unresolved. This CDR3 is 16 amino acids long. Germline V gene sequence: CDR1 PRHDT, CDR2 FYEKMQ (reference sequence). Between the trimmed V and J ends, which lost 4 bases and 0 bases, there was a span of 16 bases. The CDR3 region has the DNA TGTGCCAGCAGCTATGTCGGTGCTCGAAGCTCCTACGAGCAGTACTTC. Translating gives CASSYVGARSSYEQYF.

This clonotype has more than one count but fewer than ten. The J gene is TRBJ2-7, the V gene TRBV9, with D perhaps matching TRBD1 or TRBD2 (5 bases each). The V end was cut by 0 bases, the J end by 3 bases, with 10 bases between. The CDR3 is made up of 14 amino acids. Germline V gene lookup returns CDR1 SGDLS and CDR2 YYNGEE. DNA of the CDR3: TGTGCCAGCAGCGTAGGCAGGGAGATCTACGAGCAGTACTTC. Translating it yields CASSVGREIYEQYF.

There are many counts of this clonotype. The rearrangement links TRBV9 to TRBJ1-2; perhaps TRBD1 as D (5 bases). V lost 3 bases and J 5 bases, leaving 14 bases between the germline ends. Germline assignment: CDR1 SGDLS and CDR2 YYNGEE. CDR3 size: 14 residues. CDR3 sequence (DNA): TGTGCCAGCAGCGCTCCCGGGACGGATTATGGCTACACCTTC. Protein sequence: CASSAPGTDYGYTF.

This clonotype was detected many times. A much larger clone sits a single nucleotide away, making a read error possible. J is TRBJ2-7 and V is TRBV12-3 or TRBV12-4, with D possibly being TRBD1 (6 bases). There are 13 residues in the CDR3. Here the CDR3 DNA reads TGTGCCGGCAGTTTAGGGGGTCGTTACGAGCAGTACTTC. It is translated as CAGSLGGRYEQYF.

Many counts were recorded for this clonotype. The chain employs TRBV6-5 and TRBJ2-2; TRBD1 matches 11 bases. This CDR3 is 15 amino acids long. V dropped 4 bases and J dropped 8; count of bases not matched to a gene: 6. Germline V lookup: CDR1 MNHEY, CDR2 SVGAGI. The CDR3 loop reads CASSSGTGGGGELFF. CDR3 nucleotides: TGTGCCAGCAGTTCCGGGACAGGGGGTGGAGGGGAGCTGTTTTTT.

This clonotype has ten or more counts. The V and J genes are TRBV9 and TRBJ2-7; TRBD2 is a possible D gene (5 bases). The CDR3 has 15 amino acids. Trimming removed 4 bases at V and 4 bases at J, with 18 bases between. Germline V gives CDR1 SGDLS, CDR2 YYNGEE. The CDR3 DNA follows: TGTGCCAGCAGCCACTCAACCGGGGAGTTTTACGAGCAGTACTTC. As protein: CASSHSTGEFYEQYF.

At least ten counts were recorded for this clonotype. The CDR3 is CAISEFGSYGYTF. The CDR3, as DNA: TGTGCCATCAGTGAGTTCGGTAGCTATGGCTACACCTTC. The chain employs TRBV10-3 and TRBJ1-2; D is undetermined. The V and J ends lost 1 base and 4 bases respectively, with 7 bases between them. The CDR3 extends over 13 amino acids. The V gene's germline CDR1 is ENHRY and CDR2 SYGVKD.

The chain couples TRBV6-1 to TRBJ2-5; 8 nucleotides agree with TRBD1. V trimming: 8 bases; J trimming: 0 bases; junction bases outside the gene matches: 5. The CDR3 spans 14 residues. Germline CDR1 MNHNS, CDR2 SASEGT. The CDR3 here is CASQQGDNQETQYF. The DNA of the CDR3 is TGTGCCAGCCAACAGGGGGACAACCAAGAGACCCAGTACTTC.

This clonotype appeared many times. This sequence joins TRBV7-2 and TRBJ2-2; 9 nucleotides line up with TRBD1. The V and J ends lost 3 bases and 4 bases, in that order; junction bases with no gene match: 3. Germline V gene lookup returns CDR1 SGHTA and CDR2 FQGNSA. The CDR3 loop spans 15 amino acids. CDR3 loop: CASSFRDRATGELFF. The CDR3 DNA follows: TGTGCCAGCAGCTTCCGGGACAGGGCCACCGGGGAGCTGTTTTTT.

This clonotype was detected many times. V is TRBV30 and J is TRBJ1-5; the match to TRBD1 covers 8 bases. V gave up 3 bases and J gave up 0 bases; unmatched junction bases: 10. CDR1 is GTSNPN and CDR2 is SVGIG in the germline V gene (reference sequence). The CDR3 has 17 residues. CDR3 sequence reads: CAWRGGQGGYSNQPQHF. The CDR3 bases are TGTGCCTGGAGGGGAGGACAGGGAGGATATAGCAATCAGCCCCAGCATTTT.

This clonotype appeared many times. The chain combines TRBV11-2 with TRBJ1-6; D ambiguous. There are 15 residues in the CDR3. Trimming pared 0 bases from V and 5 bases from J, leaving 8 bases between. Germline V gene lookup returns CDR1 SGHAT and CDR2 FQNNGV. CDR3 sequence: CASSLDPGNNSPLHF. The CDR3 bases are TGTGCCAGCAGCTTAGATCCGGGAAATAATTCACCCCTCCACTTT.

The chain employs TRBV28 and TRBJ2-7; possibly TRBD2 for D (6 bases). V gave up 6 bases and J gave up 3 bases, with 12 bases separating them. The germline CDR1 and CDR2 sequences are MDHEN and SYDVKM. The CDR3 sequence is 13 residues long. DNA for the CDR3: TGTGCCAGCAGGCGGGGCAGAAACTACGAGCAGTACTTC. This sequence encodes CASRRGRNYEQYF.

This clonotype showed up many times. The chain employs TRBV12-3 or TRBV12-4 and TRBJ1-6; the D is unclear. CDR3 length: 15 amino acids. V lost 6 bases, J lost 4 bases, and 13 bases lay in between. The CDR3 reads CASSLPGLYNSPLHF. The CDR3 bases are TGTGCCAGCAGCCTGCCGGGCCTATATAATTCACCCCTCCACTTT.

The V gene is TRBV19, the J gene TRBJ2-2; TRBD2 agrees at 12 bases. V shed 3 bases, J shed 4 bases, and the junction held 6 bases outside the gene matches. CDR1 and CDR2 (germline): LNHDA, SQIVND (reference sequence). The CDR3 length is 17 residues. The CDR3 region is CASSIPTSGRPTGELFF. The CDR3, as DNA: TGTGCCAGTAGTATCCCGACTAGCGGGAGACCCACCGGGGAGCTGTTTTTT.

The J gene is TRBJ2-7, the V gene TRBV6-2 or TRBV6-3; 12 bases fit TRBD2. The CDR3 length is 20 residues. Germline loops: CDR1 MNHEY, CDR2 SVGEGT. V lost 0 bases and J lost 0; bases outside the gene matches: 12. DNA of the CDR3: TGTGCCAGCAGTTACTCGTTGCAGGGACTAGCGGGTTCCGACTCCTACGAGCAGTACTTC. Translation gives CASSYSLQGLAGSDSYEQYF.

The rearrangement joins TRBV6-1 to TRBJ1-2; D is ambiguous. This CDR3 has 12 amino acids. Germline V gives CDR1 MNHNS, CDR2 SASEGT. The germline V and J ends were trimmed by 8 bases and 2 bases, with 9 bases remaining between them. CDR3 nucleotides: TGTGCCAGCCGAATGGTGAACTATGGCTACACCTTC. Translated, it gives CASRMVNYGYTF.

Ten or more counts support this clonotype. This rearrangement joins TRBV28 to TRBJ2-7, with 8 positions matching TRBD2. Trimming removed 5 bases from V and 3 bases from J; junction bases left unmatched: 12. Germline assignment: CDR1 MDHEN and CDR2 SYDVKM. The CDR3 covers 16 residues. The CDR3 nucleotides are TGTGCCAGCAGTCCGATCACGGGAGGGACCCTCTACGAGCAGTACTTC. Translation gives CASSPITGGTLYEQYF. The whole variable domain, remainder taken from reference TRBV28 and TRBJ2-7, is DVKVTQSSRYLVKRTGEKVFLECVQDMDHENMFWYRQDPGLGLRLIYFSYDVKMKEKGDIPEGYSVSREKKERFSLILESASTNQTSMYLCASSPITGGTLYEQYFGPGTRLTVT.

This clonotype was found many times. V usage is TRBV9 and J usage is TRBJ2-7; the match to TRBD2 covers 11 bases. This CDR3 is built from 15 residues. From germline, CDR1 is SGDLS and CDR2 YYNGEE. Losses at the gene ends were 0 bases for V and 6 bases for J; bases not matched to a gene: 5. CDR3 region: CASSVDSGRAFEQYF. CDR3 nucleotides: TGTGCCAGCAGCGTAGATAGCGGGAGGGCCTTCGAGCAGTACTTC.

This clonotype was counted ten times or more. The V call is TRBV7-8, the J call TRBJ2-4; 15 nucleotides align to TRBD2. The CDR3 runs to 18 residues. V shed 5 bases and J 2 bases; nucleotides not matched to a gene: 7. Germline CDR1 reads SGHVS; CDR2 reads FQNEAQ. CDR3 residues: CASSPGLAGGRTKNIQYF. The CDR3 DNA reads as TGTGCCAGCAGCCCCGGACTAGCGGGAGGGAGGACCAAAAACATTCAGTACTTC.

This clonotype came up many times. The V and J genes are TRBV28 and TRBJ1-1, with TRBD1 matching over 8 bases. This CDR3 region has 15 residues. The germline V gene encodes CDR1 MDHEN and CDR2 SYDVKM. V lost 2 bases, J lost 2 bases, and 4 bases stayed unmatched. The CDR3 DNA follows: TGTGCCAGCAGTTTAGGACAGGGCCTCAACACTGAAGCTTTCTTT. Its protein product is CASSLGQGLNTEAFF.

This clonotype was seen repeatedly, ten times or more. The chain carries TRBV5-1 and TRBJ2-7; 11 bases are a match to TRBD2. V was clipped by 0 bases and J by 3 bases; unmatched bases: 8. CDR1 SGHRS and CDR2 YFSETQ come from the germline V gene. There are 17 residues in the CDR3. The CDR3 here is CASSLAPLTSGSYEQYF. The CDR3 bases are TGCGCCAGCAGCTTGGCCCCACTAACTAGCGGGAGCTACGAGCAGTACTTC.

A note on this clonotype: Given a much more abundant clone one base away, this may be a read error. The final CDR3 position lacks the conserved phenylalanine or tryptophan, pointing to a likely read error. The genes are TRBV30 and TRBJ1-5; a weak D match, TRBD1 (5 bases). Germline V gene lookup returns CDR1 GTSNPN and CDR2 SVGIG (reference sequence). Trimming took 5 bases from V and 0 from J, leaving 11 bases between them. This CDR3 has 14 residues. The CDR3 here is CAWGGGDSNQPQHL. CDR3 bases: TGTGCCTGGGGGGGGGGAGATAGCAATCAGCCCCAGCATCTT.

The chain's CDR3 is CASLSTVVYQETQYF. Written as DNA, the CDR3 is TGTGCCAGTCTTTCGACAGTCGTGTACCAAGAGACCCAGTACTTC. This chain connects TRBV28 to TRBJ2-5; tentatively, D is TRBD1 (5 bases). The CDR3 has 15 residues. V lost 9 bases and J 0 bases, leaving 17 bases between the germline ends. Germline V gene sequence: CDR1 MDHEN, CDR2 SYDVKM.

This clonotype was seen ten or more times. The V and J genes are TRBV2 and TRBJ1-5; 7 bases map to TRBD1. The ends lost 6 bases at V and 2 bases at J; junction bases unmatched: 4. Germline V gene lookup returns CDR1 SNHLY and CDR2 FYNNEI. CDR3 length: 14 residues. In DNA, the CDR3 is TGTGCCAGCAGCCAAGGACAGGGCAATCAGCCCCAGCATTTT. Its protein product is CASSQGQGNQPQHF.

Turning to this clonotype: The junction departs from germline at one end; a sequencing error may be responsible. V usage is TRBV11-1 and J usage is TRBJ2-2; 7 nucleotides align to TRBD1. The CDR3 consists of 19 residues. Germline values: CDR1 SGHAT, CDR2 FQDESV (reference sequence). The CDR3 loop reads CASSLVHHGAGGHPGELVF. The CDR3 DNA reads TGTGCCAGCAGCTTAGTACACCATGGCGCAGGGGGTCACCCCGGGGAGCTGGTTTTT.

This clonotype has a count of ten or more. V and J are TRBV28 and TRBJ2-7, with D perhaps TRBD1 (5 bases). There are 13 residues in the CDR3. CDR1 and CDR2 (germline): MDHEN, SYDVKM. Trimming took off 5 bases at V and 7 bases at J, with 15 bases between the two ends. The DNA for the CDR3 is TGTGCCAGCAGTCCTACCCTCCAGGGTGAGCAGTACTTC. Translating gives CASSPTLQGEQYF.

The rearrangement joins TRBV6-1 to TRBJ1-1; 8 nucleotides line up with TRBD1. Germline V lookup: CDR1 MNHNS, CDR2 SASEGT. Trimming at V came to 2 bases and at J to 4 bases, leaving 6 bases not matched to a gene. This CDR3 has 15 amino acids. CDR3 protein: CASSEPGGSVTEAFF. CDR3 nucleotide sequence: TGTGCCAGCAGTGAACCAGGGGGCTCGGTCACTGAAGCTTTCTTT.

This clonotype turned up a few times. This chain connects TRBV30 to TRBJ2-7, with a weak D call TRBD1 (6 bases). The CDR3 is 15 residues long. Germline values: CDR1 GTSNPN, CDR2 SVGIG (reference sequence). V was cut by 4 bases and J by 2 bases, with 18 bases left in between. CDR3 sequence (DNA): TGTGCCTGGAATCCCCAGGGGCCCTTTCCCTACGAGCAGTACTTC. The encoded protein is CAWNPQGPFPYEQYF.

The chain employs TRBV11-2 and TRBJ2-3; 15 nucleotides line up with TRBD2. CDR1 is SGHAT and CDR2 is FQNNGV in the germline V gene. Unmatched junction bases numbered 4, after V lost 5 bases and J lost 7 bases. There are 15 residues in the CDR3. CDR3 in DNA: TGTGCCAGCAGCGAGGGACTAGCGGGAGGTAATACGCAGTATTTT. Its protein is CASSEGLAGGNTQYF.

The sample holds many counts of this clonotype. The rearrangement uses TRBV20-1 and TRBJ2-2; D remains unclear. Germline V gene sequence: CDR1 DFQATT, CDR2 SNEGSKA (reference sequence). V lost 4 bases and J lost 2, with 8 bases in between. This CDR3 has 13 residues. The CDR3 region is CSANWDNTGELFF. In nucleotides, the CDR3 is TGCAGTGCTAATTGGGATAACACCGGGGAGCTGTTTTTT.